The 21 T cell receptor beta chains below all came from one sample that was sequenced in a study of CD8+ T cells in alopecia areata. TCR sequencing used cDNA made by reverse transcription of extracted RNA. The protocol was immunoSEQ multiplex PCR, while the TCRdb copy is restricted to in-frame clones and leaves out a portion. Here the sample spans 100,000 to 150,000 clones, almost 50% being singletons. The sample in question was CD8+ T cells sorted from blood, obtained at week 0. Source of these receptors: a human donor with alopecia areata.

This clone showed up just a few times. CDR3 loop: CSVEAGTGELFF. The CDR3 coding sequence is TGCAGCGTTGAGGCAGGCACCGGGGAGCTGTTTTTT. V usage is TRBV29-1 and J usage is TRBJ2-2; D unclear. V dropped 3 bases and J dropped 4 bases, with 6 bases sitting between them. The CDR3 loop spans 12 amino acids. Germline V gene sequence: CDR1 SQVTM, CDR2 ANQGSEA.

The rearrangement links TRBV27 to TRBJ2-7, with D unclear. The CDR3 sequence is 13 residues long. Trimming left V 2 bases short and J 4 bases short, with 9 bases between. Germline lookup yields CDR1 MNHEY and CDR2 SMNVEV (reference sequence). CDR3 amino acids: CASSLGQLYEQYF. Written as DNA, the CDR3 is TGTGCCAGCAGTTTAGGGCAACTGTACGAGCAGTACTTC.

The chain links TRBV30 to TRBJ2-2, with 8 bases aligning to TRBD2. V gave up 7 bases and J gave up 3 bases; unmatched junction bases: 4. This CDR3 has 13 residues. CDR1 GTSNPN and CDR2 SVGIG come from the germline V gene (reference sequence). CDR3 sequence (DNA): TGTGCCTTTAGGCGGGAGGACACCGGGGAGCTGTTTTTT. Protein product: CAFRREDTGELFF.

The chain couples TRBV6-5 to TRBJ1-6; D perhaps matches TRBD1 (5 bases). Germline loops: CDR1 MNHEY, CDR2 SVGAGI. The CDR3 has 12 residues. CDR3 DNA sequence: TGTGGGGTTGGGGCGTTGGATTCACCCCTCCACTTT. Its protein product is CGVGALDSPLHF.

Only one count was recorded for this clone. The chain joins TRBV7-6 to TRBJ2-3; D gene ambiguous. The CDR3 is 15 residues long. CDR1 is SGHVS, CDR2 FNYEAQ, per germline. The V end lost 6 bases, the J end lost 2 bases, and 15 bases lay between the germline ends. In DNA, the CDR3 is TGTGCCAGCAGTCACGGACCCGGAACCACAGATACGCAGTATTTT. Translation gives CASSHGPGTTDTQYF.

V and J are TRBV2 and TRBJ2-4, with a possible D match to TRBD2 (6 bases). V was pared by 4 bases and J by 0 bases, with 13 bases between. The CDR3 consists of 16 residues. Germline CDR1 reads SNHLY; CDR2 reads FYNNEI. The CDR3 sequence: CASSGGRELAKNIQYF. CDR3 nucleotide sequence: TGTGCCAGCAGTGGAGGGCGGGAATTAGCCAAAAACATTCAGTACTTC.

This clone was seen many times. The chain joins TRBV4-3 to TRBJ2-1; D is possibly TRBD1 (5 bases). The CDR3 consists of 16 residues. The germline gives CDR1 LGHNA, CDR2 YSLEER. V lost 0 bases and J lost 4, with 13 bases in between. This CDR3 reads CASSQDLDSNYNEQFF. CDR3 nucleotides: TGCGCCAGCAGCCAAGATTTAGACAGCAATTACAATGAGCAGTTCTTC.

As concerns this clone: At one boundary the junction diverges from the germline segment, which might be a read error. The chain couples TRBV30 to TRBJ1-2; TRBD1 might be the D (6 bases). The CDR3 is 13 amino acids. Per germline, CDR1 GTSNPN and CDR2 SVGIG (reference sequence). The CDR3 is CAWSLGGNDGYTF. The CDR3, as DNA: TGTGCCTGGAGCCTAGGGGGTAACGATGGCTACACCTTC.

This clone was picked up a small number of times. The CDR3 reads CSVYDSPYGYTF. Written as DNA, the CDR3 is TGCAGCGTTTATGATTCTCCCTATGGCTACACCTTC. This chain uses TRBV29-1 with TRBJ1-2; D gene unclear. The V gene's germline CDR1 is SQVTM and CDR2 ANQGSEA. The CDR3 runs 12 residues. V gave up 5 bases and J gave up 4 bases, with 11 bases separating them.

This clone was seen a few times. This sequence joins TRBV7-9 and TRBJ1-2; D call uncertain. Per germline, CDR1 SEHNR and CDR2 FQNEAQ (reference sequence). The CDR3 is made up of 13 amino acids. The V end lost 3 bases, the J end lost 4 bases, and 9 bases lay between the germline ends. In DNA, the CDR3 is TGTGCCAGCAGCTTGGAGTTGCCCTATGGCTACACCTTC. Translation gives CASSLELPYGYTF.

In its sample, this clone was seen a few times. The rearrangement links TRBV29-1 to TRBJ1-1; 9 bases align to TRBD1. J lost 3 bases, V lost 4 bases, and 9 bases had no gene match. The CDR3 length is 15 residues. Germline assignment: CDR1 SQVTM and CDR2 ANQGSEA. The CDR3 coding sequence is TGCAGCGTTGGCGGACAGGGGAGCTGGGACACTGAAGCTTTCTTT. Translating it yields CSVGGQGSWDTEAFF.

The rearrangement links TRBV29-1 to TRBJ2-5; D is perhaps TRBD2 (6 bases). CDR3 size: 15 residues. Germline lookup yields CDR1 SQVTM and CDR2 ANQGSEA. For the CDR3, the DNA is TGCAGGACCCTGGGACTTTCCAGGATTCAAGAGACCCAGTACTTC. Translating it yields CRTLGLSRIQETQYF. Full variable domain (missing parts from reference TRBV29-1 and TRBJ2-5): SAVISQKPSRDICQRGTSLTIQCQVDSQVTMMFWYRQQPGQSLTLIATANQGSEATYESGFVIDKFPISRPNLTFSTLTVSNMSPEDSSIYLCRTLGLSRIQETQYFGPGTRLLVL.

The chain combines TRBV30 with TRBJ2-7; 15 bases are shared with TRBD2. Per the germline V gene, CDR1 is GTSNPN and CDR2 is SVGIG (reference sequence). The V and J ends lost 0 bases and 2 bases, in that order; junction bases with no gene match: 11. There are 19 residues in the CDR3. The CDR3 nucleotides are TGTGCCTGGAGTGTACCTATGGGGACTAGCGGGGGGTTCGCCTACGAGCAGTACTTC. As protein: CAWSVPMGTSGGFAYEQYF.

The rearrangement links TRBV29-1 to TRBJ1-1; D is perhaps TRBD1 (5 bases). Looked up from germline, CDR1 is SQVTM and CDR2 is ANQGSEA. The germline V and J ends were trimmed by 5 bases and 1 base, with 8 bases remaining between them. The length of the CDR3 is 12 residues. The DNA of the CDR3 is TGCAGCGTTCTCCAGGGGAACACTGAAGCTTTCTTT. Translated: CSVLQGNTEAFF.

The CDR3 here is CAWSVETATNEKLFF. For the CDR3, the DNA is TGTGCCTGGAGTGTAGAGACAGCAACTAATGAAAAACTGTTTTTT. The chain joins TRBV30 to TRBJ1-4; D is possibly TRBD1 (5 bases). The CDR3 is 15 residues long. CDR1 is GTSNPN and CDR2 is SVGIG in the germline V gene (reference sequence). The germline V and J ends were trimmed by 0 bases and 0 bases, with 8 bases remaining between them.

The rearrangement joins TRBV5-4 to TRBJ2-1, with D uncertain. Germline V gene sequence: CDR1 SGHNT, CDR2 YYREEE (reference sequence). This CDR3 contains 16 residues. The germline V and J ends were trimmed by 0 bases and 0 bases, with 10 bases remaining between them. The CDR3: CASSLAVTSSYNEQFF. The CDR3 DNA is TGTGCCAGCAGCTTGGCCGTAACAAGCTCCTACAATGAGCAGTTCTTC.

This clone was counted a few times. The rearrangement links TRBV29-1 to TRBJ1-4; D is unresolved. The germline V and J ends were trimmed by 3 bases and 7 bases, with 12 bases remaining between them. CDR1 and CDR2 from the germline V gene are SQVTM and ANQGSEA. This CDR3 has 13 amino acids. CDR3 nucleotide sequence: TGCAGCGTTGACTCTACCGGCGGTGAAAAACTGTTTTTT. Its translation: CSVDSTGGEKLFF.

The V gene is TRBV13, the J gene TRBJ1-1; 12 bases are a match to TRBD1. From germline, CDR1 is PRHDT and CDR2 FYEKMQ (reference sequence). This CDR3 spans 17 amino acids. The V gene end was trimmed by 5 bases and the J gene end by 6 bases; junction bases not matched to a gene: 13. The CDR3 DNA reads TGTGCCAGCAGCGATACCGGGACAGGGGGCCAGGAGGCTGAAGCTTTCTTT. It yields the protein CASSDTGTGGQEAEAFF.

This clone turned up a few times. The chain links TRBV6-1 to TRBJ2-1; D gene unclear. Trimming pared 2 bases from V and 5 bases from J, leaving 7 bases between. Germline V lookup: CDR1 MNHNS, CDR2 SASEGT. This CDR3 has 13 residues. CDR3 region: CASSESSNNEQFF. CDR3 sequence (DNA): TGTGCCAGCAGTGAAAGTTCCAACAATGAGCAGTTCTTC.

Comment on this clone: Different DNA sequences within this sample yield the same CDR3. V and J are TRBV5-6 and TRBJ2-7; TRBD1 matches 7 bases. The junction had 1 base not matched to a gene; V was cut back by 0 bases and J by 4 bases. The germline V gene has CDR1 SGHDT and CDR2 YYEEEE. This CDR3 has 13 amino acids. The CDR3 nucleotides read TGTGCCAGCAGCTTGGTCAGGGGGTACGAGCAGTACTTC. The encoded protein is CASSLVRGYEQYF.

V usage is TRBV29-1 and J usage is TRBJ2-3; maybe TRBD1 (5 bases). Per germline, CDR1 SQVTM and CDR2 ANQGSEA. Trimming removed 5 bases from V and 4 bases from J, with 13 bases in between. The CDR3 length is 13 residues. CDR3 DNA: TGCAGCGTTCCGCAGGGAATGGCAGATACGCAGTATTTT. Its protein product is CSVPQGMADTQYF.